Each of the 6 T cell receptor beta chains below was sequenced from the same sample in a study of post-analysis software for immune sequencing data. General study points: Five TRBV segments, including TRBV5-6, TRBV5-1 and TRBV20-1, were more frequent in patients than controls.

Their antigen targets remain unknown. TCR beta cDNA libraries included unique molecular identifiers. TCRdb itself ran the PCR reads through MiXCR, one entry per CDR3 protein. Here the sample spans hundreds of thousands of distinct CDR3 sequences, more than 50% being singletons. The sample consisted of blood. These receptors all come from a girl between 2 and 10 years old with multiple sclerosis.

The J gene is TRBJ2-1, the V gene TRBV20-1; no definite D call. The CDR3 is 12 residues long. Deletions cut 0 bases from V and 8 bases from J, with 8 bases between. The germline V gene has CDR1 DFQATT and CDR2 SNEGSKA (reference sequence). Here the CDR3 reads CSARDYVDEQFF. The CDR3 nucleotides read TGCAGTGCTAGAGATTATGTGGATGAGCAGTTCTTC.

The J gene is TRBJ2-7, the V gene TRBV7-2; 7 bases match TRBD1. This CDR3 spans 16 amino acids. The germline gives CDR1 SGHTA, CDR2 FQGNSA. J was trimmed by 0 bases and V by 1 base; bases with no gene match: 6. The CDR3 region has the DNA TGTGCCAGCAGCTTAGTGGACAGGCGCAGCTCCTACGAGCAGTACTTC. It yields the protein CASSLVDRRSSYEQYF.

The chain combines TRBV18 with TRBJ2-5; a weak D match, TRBD1 (6 bases). This CDR3 contains 15 residues. Trimming stripped 0 bases from V and 0 bases from J, with 8 bases between. Per the germline V gene, CDR1 is KGHSH and CDR2 is LQKENI. The CDR3 sequence: CASSPPQGNQETQYF. In nucleotides, the CDR3 is TGTGCCAGCTCACCACCCCAGGGGAACCAAGAGACCCAGTACTTC.

This clonotype came up a few times. The chain joins TRBV5-1 to TRBJ2-5; D may be TRBD2 (5 bases). This CDR3 is 14 amino acids long. Germline lookup yields CDR1 SGHRS and CDR2 YFSETQ. Trimming took off 5 bases at V and 11 bases at J, with 22 bases between the two ends. The CDR3 is CASRRLARHWEQYF. In nucleotides, the CDR3 is TGCGCCAGCAGAAGATTAGCGCGGCACTGGGAGCAGTACTTC.

The rearrangement links TRBV11-2 to TRBJ2-7; the D is unclear. Germline V gives CDR1 SGHAT, CDR2 FQNNGV. Trimming cost V 1 base and J 3 bases, with 10 bases left between them. The CDR3 is made up of 14 amino acids. In nucleotides, the CDR3 is TGTGCCAGCAGCTTAGCGGACCTCTACTACGAGCAGTACTTC. Its translation is CASSLADLYYEQYF.

The chain uses TRBV3-1 and TRBJ2-5; tentatively, D is TRBD1 (6 bases). This CDR3 is built from 15 residues. The germline CDR1 and CDR2 sequences are LGHDT and YNNKEL (reference sequence). Trimming removed 4 bases at V and 4 bases at J, with 16 bases between. This CDR3 reads CASSPRTDGRETQYF. In DNA, the CDR3 is TGTGCCAGCAGCCCCCGGACAGACGGGCGAGAGACCCAGTACTTC.